Below are 23 T cell receptor beta chains sequenced from a single sample in a study of blood T cells in healthy people across ages. Using a J-beta primer mix together with a sample-barcoded 5' primer, a second PCR was run for about 7 to 12 cycles. MiXCR, applied by TCRdb to the 5' RACE reads, yields one record per CDR3 protein. Among hundreds of thousands of distinct CDR3 sequences listed, 40% to 50% were seen once. Source material: blood. The source of these receptors is a man between 60 and 70 years old in good health.

The table lists this clonotype with a few counts. The rearrangement joins TRBV20-1 to TRBJ2-7; D possibly corresponds to TRBD1 (5 bases). Germline V gives CDR1 DFQATT, CDR2 SNEGSKA (reference sequence). Trimming cost V 8 bases and J 10 bases, with 24 bases left between them. This CDR3 comprises 13 residues. CDR3 residues: CSTHKDSSRGQYF. In DNA, the CDR3 is TGCAGTACCCACAAAGACAGCTCTCGTGGCCAGTACTTC.

The chain joins TRBV12-5 to TRBJ2-1; 10 bases are shared with TRBD1. From germline, CDR1 is LGHNT and CDR2 FRNRAP. J lost 8 bases, V lost 6 bases, and 4 bases had no gene match. The CDR3 totals 13 residues. The CDR3 region has the DNA TGTGCTAGTGGCGCCGGGACAGGGGATGAGCAGTTCTTC. Translation: CASGAGTGDEQFF.

This chain uses TRBV5-6 with TRBJ2-5; tentatively, D is TRBD1 (6 bases). The CDR3 length is 14 residues. Looked up from germline, CDR1 is SGHDT and CDR2 is YYEEEE. V lost 4 bases, J lost 7 bases, and 17 bases lay in between. The CDR3 reads CASSVLVTRGTQYF. CDR3 sequence (DNA): TGTGCCAGCAGCGTGCTTGTGACCAGGGGGACCCAGTACTTC.

The chain carries TRBV4-3 and TRBJ1-5; D may be TRBD1 (6 bases). Germline V gives CDR1 LGHNA, CDR2 YSLEER. V gave up 2 bases and J gave up 2 bases, with 10 bases separating them. The CDR3 has 15 residues. The CDR3 DNA sequence: TGCGCCAGCAGCCAAACGGGGGCAGGCAATCAGCCCCAGCATTTT. It encodes CASSQTGAGNQPQHF.

The rearrangement uses TRBV27 and TRBJ2-3, with 7 bases matching TRBD1. The CDR3 covers 14 residues. Germline loops: CDR1 MNHEY, CDR2 SMNVEV (reference sequence). The J segment lost 1 base and the V segment lost 6 bases, leaving 4 bases of the junction unmatched. The CDR3 reads CASSRDSGTDTQYF. CDR3 bases: TGTGCCAGCAGCCGGGACAGTGGCACAGATACGCAGTATTTT.

The chain is built from TRBV6-6 and TRBJ1-1, with D perhaps matching TRBD1 (5 bases). The CDR3 has 15 residues. Trimming shortened V by 5 bases and J by 1 base, and 14 bases separated the two germline ends. Germline V gene sequence: CDR1 MNHNY, CDR2 SVGAGI (reference sequence). CDR3 sequence: CASSPGTGKNTEAFF. CDR3 coding DNA: TGTGCCAGCAGTCCAGGGACGGGAAAGAACACTGAAGCTTTCTTT.

With respect to this clonotype: Its ends do not fully match the called genes, so a read error is possible. The J gene is TRBJ1-2, the V gene TRBV10-3; TRBD1 matches 7 bases. Germline V lookup: CDR1 ENHRY, CDR2 SYGVKD. This CDR3 contains 14 residues. The chain's CDR3 is CAISEETGYRGCTF. In DNA form, the CDR3 reads TGTGCCATCAGTGAGGAGACAGGGTATCGTGGCTGCACCTTC.

The V and J genes are TRBV6-5 and TRBJ1-1; the D is unclear. The CDR3 extends over 14 amino acids. Trimming stripped 2 bases from V and 5 bases from J, with 12 bases between. The V gene's germline CDR1 is MNHEY and CDR2 SVGAGI. The CDR3 sequence is CASSYRGRGTEAFF. The CDR3 DNA reads TGTGCCAGCAGTTACAGAGGGCGAGGGACTGAAGCTTTCTTT.

This chain joins TRBV12-3 or TRBV12-4 and TRBJ2-2; 8 bases agree with TRBD2. Trimming at V came to 6 bases and at J to 4 bases, leaving 13 bases not matched to a gene. This CDR3 contains 17 residues. The DNA for the CDR3 is TGTGCCAGCAGGGCAACCTGGAGCGGGGGCCCCACCGGGGAGCTGTTTTTT. Protein: CASRATWSGGPTGELFF.

This clonotype showed up just a few times. A much larger clone is a single base away; this may be a read error. The chain is built from TRBV7-6 and TRBJ2-5; 12 bases agree with TRBD1. The J segment lost 11 bases and the V segment lost 3 bases, leaving 10 bases of the junction unmatched. In germline, CDR1 is SGHVS, CDR2 FNYEAQ. The CDR3 covers 15 residues. The chain's CDR3 is CASSLGQGASNEQYF. The CDR3 DNA reads TGTGCCAGCAGCTTGGGACAGGGGGCTTCTAATGAGCAGTACTTC.

This rearrangement joins TRBV7-7 to TRBJ2-3; 7 bases are a match to TRBD2. Germline CDR1 reads SSHAT; CDR2 reads FNYEAQ (reference sequence). The ends lost 2 bases at V and 6 bases at J; junction bases unmatched: 8. This CDR3 is built from 15 residues. CDR3 bases: TGTGCCAGCAGCTTATACGGGGGAGGGTCGGATACGCAGTATTTT. This sequence encodes CASSLYGGGSDTQYF.

CDR3 amino acids: CASSQSSGWNEKLFF. The CDR3 DNA is TGTGCCAGCAGCCAATCGTCAGGGTGGAATGAAAAACTGTTTTTT. This chain connects TRBV3-1 to TRBJ1-4; possible D gene TRBD1, 5 bases. The germline V gene encodes CDR1 LGHDT and CDR2 YNNKEL (reference sequence). Trimming cost V 2 bases and J 5 bases, with 12 bases left between them. This CDR3 comprises 15 residues.

In this sample, this clonotype turned up a few times. This sequence joins TRBV6-2 or TRBV6-3 and TRBJ2-1, with a weak D call TRBD2 (5 bases). The CDR3 spans 12 residues. Germline loops: CDR1 MNHEY, CDR2 SVGEGT. V lost 5 bases and J lost 10, with 12 bases in between. This CDR3 is CASSPGSWEQFF. CDR3 sequence (DNA): TGTGCCAGCAGTCCGGGGAGTTGGGAGCAGTTCTTC.

The chain has TRBV12-3 or TRBV12-4 and TRBJ2-1; D is uncertain. The CDR3 spans 15 residues. Trimming left V 2 bases short and J 4 bases short, with 12 bases between. The CDR3 is CASSLIAGEYNEQFF. CDR3 DNA: TGTGCCAGCAGTTTAATAGCCGGAGAGTACAATGAGCAGTTCTTC.

Regarding this clonotype: Its ends do not fully match the called genes, so a read error is possible. V is TRBV7-7 and J is TRBJ2-7, with D possibly matching TRBD2 (6 bases). The J call is in doubt because the DNA end fits TRBJ2-5 better. Germline lookup yields CDR1 SSHAT and CDR2 FNYEAQ (reference sequence). The CDR3 runs to 14 residues. This CDR3 is CTSSLTVFGGTQYF. CDR3 DNA sequence: TGTACCAGCAGCTTGACGGTTTTCGGGGGGACCCAGTACTTC.

The chain combines TRBV7-2 with TRBJ2-7; TRBD2 matches at 12 bases. The J call is in doubt because the DNA end fits TRBJ2-4 better. Looked up from germline, CDR1 is SGHTA and CDR2 is FQGNSA. The CDR3 has 17 amino acids. This CDR3 is CASSLGVLAGGKNIQYF. The CDR3 region has the DNA TGTGCCAGCAGCTTAGGGGTCCTAGCGGGGGGGAAAAACATTCAGTACTTC.

As DNA, the CDR3 is TGTGCCAGCAGTTCCTTCCGGGGGAGAGCCTCTGGGGCCAACGTCCTGACTTTC. It is translated as CASSSFRGRASGANVLTF. The V and J genes are TRBV6-2 or TRBV6-3 and TRBJ2-6; tentative D call: TRBD2 (6 bases). CDR3 length: 18 amino acids. The ends were cut back, 4 bases at V and 0 bases at J, with 16 bases in the middle. Germline lookup yields CDR1 MNHEY and CDR2 SVGEGT.

This sequence joins TRBV7-9 and TRBJ1-5, with TRBD1 matching over 12 bases. The V gene end was trimmed by 8 bases and the J gene end by 8 bases; junction bases not matched to a gene: 10. This CDR3 comprises 15 residues. The germline V gene encodes CDR1 SEHNR and CDR2 FQNEAQ (reference sequence). The CDR3 sequence: CASGQGTGGGEPQHF. The CDR3 coding sequence is TGTGCCAGCGGACAGGGGACAGGGGGCGGAGAGCCCCAGCATTTT.

A few counts support this clonotype. The chain employs TRBV24-1 and TRBJ2-4, with D unresolved. Germline values: CDR1 KGHDR, CDR2 SFDVKD. The CDR3 spans 13 residues. The V end was cut by 9 bases, the J end by 0 bases, with 8 bases between. The CDR3 DNA reads TGTGCCACCCATGATGTAGCCAAAAACATTCAGTACTTC. Its translation is CATHDVAKNIQYF.

The chain carries TRBV5-5 and TRBJ2-7, with D perhaps TRBD2 (6 bases). The germline gives CDR1 SGHKS, CDR2 YYEKEE (reference sequence). V shed 4 bases and J shed 3 bases, with 17 bases lying between them. The CDR3 covers 15 residues. The CDR3 coding sequence is TGTGCCAGCAGCCCCGGAGGGAACCGCGACTACGAGCAGTACTTC. Translation: CASSPGGNRDYEQYF.

This clonotype showed up just a few times. The chain has TRBV7-2 and TRBJ2-5; D is perhaps TRBD1 (5 bases). V lost 0 bases and J 5 bases, leaving 13 bases between the germline ends. Germline CDR1 reads SGHTA; CDR2 reads FQGNSA. The CDR3 consists of 15 residues. The DNA of the CDR3 is TGTGCCAGCAGCTTAGCCCTTCAGGGTGGGGAGACCCAGTACTTC. Translated: CASSLALQGGETQYF.

This clonotype was found a few times. The rearrangement joins TRBV5-5 to TRBJ2-1; the match to TRBD2 covers 8 bases. Germline CDR1 and CDR2: SGHKS and YYEKEE (reference sequence). The CDR3 runs 15 residues. The V gene end was trimmed by 4 bases and the J gene end by 0 bases; junction bases not matched to a gene: 3. The CDR3 here is CASSQAGVSYNEQFF. The CDR3 DNA follows: TGTGCCAGCAGCCAAGCGGGGGTCTCCTACAATGAGCAGTTCTTC.

This clonotype was counted between two and nine times. The rearrangement joins TRBV20-1 to TRBJ2-7; D is possibly TRBD2 (5 bases). Germline assignment: CDR1 DFQATT and CDR2 SNEGSKA (reference sequence). The V gene lost 3 bases and the J gene lost 0 bases, with 15 bases spanning the gap. The CDR3 loop spans 15 amino acids. The CDR3 loop is CSASPRLTSSYEQYF. The DNA for the CDR3 is TGCAGTGCTAGCCCCCGACTAACGAGCTCCTACGAGCAGTACTTC.